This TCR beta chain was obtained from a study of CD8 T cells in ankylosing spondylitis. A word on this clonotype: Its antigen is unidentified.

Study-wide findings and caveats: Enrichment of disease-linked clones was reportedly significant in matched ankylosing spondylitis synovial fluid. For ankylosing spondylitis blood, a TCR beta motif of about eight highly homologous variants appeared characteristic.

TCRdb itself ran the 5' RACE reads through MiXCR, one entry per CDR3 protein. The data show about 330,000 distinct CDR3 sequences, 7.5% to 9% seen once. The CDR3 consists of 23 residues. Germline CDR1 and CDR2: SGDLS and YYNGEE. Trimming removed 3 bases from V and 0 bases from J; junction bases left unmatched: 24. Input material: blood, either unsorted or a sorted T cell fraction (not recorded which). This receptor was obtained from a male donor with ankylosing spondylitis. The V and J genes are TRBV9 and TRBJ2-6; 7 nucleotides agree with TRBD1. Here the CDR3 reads CASSDLKDRTPSPFNSGANVLTF. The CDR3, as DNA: TGTGCCAGCAGCGATTTAAAGGACAGGACGCCTAGCCCCTTCAACTCTGGGGCCAACGTCCTGACTTTC.